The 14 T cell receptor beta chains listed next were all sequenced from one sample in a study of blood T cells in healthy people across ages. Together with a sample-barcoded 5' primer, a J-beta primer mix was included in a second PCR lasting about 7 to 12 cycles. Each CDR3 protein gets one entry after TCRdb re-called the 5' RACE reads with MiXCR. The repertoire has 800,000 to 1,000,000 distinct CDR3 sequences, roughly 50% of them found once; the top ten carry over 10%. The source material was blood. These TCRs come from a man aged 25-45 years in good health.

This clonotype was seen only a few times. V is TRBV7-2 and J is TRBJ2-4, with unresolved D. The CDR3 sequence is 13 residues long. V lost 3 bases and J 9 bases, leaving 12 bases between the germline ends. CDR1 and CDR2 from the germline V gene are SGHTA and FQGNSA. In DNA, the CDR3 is TGTGCCAGCAGCTTTCAAGGGCTAGGCATTCAGTACTTC. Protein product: CASSFQGLGIQYF.

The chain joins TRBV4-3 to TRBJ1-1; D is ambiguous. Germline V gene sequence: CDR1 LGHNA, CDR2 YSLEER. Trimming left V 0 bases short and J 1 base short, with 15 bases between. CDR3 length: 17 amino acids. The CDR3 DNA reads TGCGCCAGCAGCCAAGAAGGAAGATGGAACCAGAACACTGAAGCTTTCTTT. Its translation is CASSQEGRWNQNTEAFF.

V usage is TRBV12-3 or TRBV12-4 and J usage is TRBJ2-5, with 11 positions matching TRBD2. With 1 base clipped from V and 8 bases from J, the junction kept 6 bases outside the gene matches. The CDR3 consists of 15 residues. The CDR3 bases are TGTGCCAGCAGTTTAGAGACTAGCGGGGCCCAAACCCAGTACTTC. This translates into CASSLETSGAQTQYF.

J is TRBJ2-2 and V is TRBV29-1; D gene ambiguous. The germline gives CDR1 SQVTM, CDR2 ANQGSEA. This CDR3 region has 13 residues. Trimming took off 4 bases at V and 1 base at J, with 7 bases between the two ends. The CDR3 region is CSVAEVNTGELFF. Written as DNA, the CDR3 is TGCAGCGTTGCAGAGGTGAACACCGGGGAGCTGTTTTTT.

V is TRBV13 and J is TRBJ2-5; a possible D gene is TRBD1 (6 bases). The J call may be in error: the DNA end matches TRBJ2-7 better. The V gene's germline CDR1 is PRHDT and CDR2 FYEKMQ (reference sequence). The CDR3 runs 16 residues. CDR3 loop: CASSLGTGPAGYEQYF. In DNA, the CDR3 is TGTGCCAGCAGCTTAGGAACAGGGCCAGCAGGGTACGAGCAGTACTTC.

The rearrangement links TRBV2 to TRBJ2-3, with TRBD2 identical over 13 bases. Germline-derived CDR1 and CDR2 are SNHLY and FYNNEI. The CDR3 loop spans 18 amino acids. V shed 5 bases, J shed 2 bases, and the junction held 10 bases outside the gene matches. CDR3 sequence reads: CASSKLPGLAGPTDTQYF. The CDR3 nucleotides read TGTGCCAGCAGTAAACTTCCGGGACTAGCGGGACCCACAGATACGCAGTATTTT.

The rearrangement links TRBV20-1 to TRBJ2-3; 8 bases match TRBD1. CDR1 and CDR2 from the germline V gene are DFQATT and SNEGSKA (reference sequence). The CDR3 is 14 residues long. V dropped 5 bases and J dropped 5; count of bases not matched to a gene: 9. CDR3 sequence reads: CSAFSGGAEDTQYF. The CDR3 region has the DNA TGCAGTGCTTTCTCAGGGGGCGCGGAAGATACGCAGTATTTT.

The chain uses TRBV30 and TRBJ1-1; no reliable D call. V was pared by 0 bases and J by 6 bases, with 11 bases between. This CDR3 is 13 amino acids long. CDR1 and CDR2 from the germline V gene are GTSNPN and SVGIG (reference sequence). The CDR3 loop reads CAWSVRSYAEAFF. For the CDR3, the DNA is TGTGCCTGGAGTGTGAGATCATACGCTGAAGCTTTCTTT.

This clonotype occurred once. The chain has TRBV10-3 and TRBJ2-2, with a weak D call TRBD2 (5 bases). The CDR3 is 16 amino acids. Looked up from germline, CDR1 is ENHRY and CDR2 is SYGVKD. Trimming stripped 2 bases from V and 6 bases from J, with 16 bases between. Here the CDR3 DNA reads TGTGCCATCAGTGAGCCCGGACTCGTTCTTGCCGGGGAGCTGTTTTTT. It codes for CAISEPGLVLAGELFF.

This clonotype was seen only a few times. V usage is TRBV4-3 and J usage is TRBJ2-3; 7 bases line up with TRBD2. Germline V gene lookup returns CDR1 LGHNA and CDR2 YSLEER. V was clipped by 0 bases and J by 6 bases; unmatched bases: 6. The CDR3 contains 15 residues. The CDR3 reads CASSQETSNRDTQYF. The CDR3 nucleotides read TGCGCCAGCAGCCAAGAGACTAGCAATCGGGATACGCAGTATTTT.

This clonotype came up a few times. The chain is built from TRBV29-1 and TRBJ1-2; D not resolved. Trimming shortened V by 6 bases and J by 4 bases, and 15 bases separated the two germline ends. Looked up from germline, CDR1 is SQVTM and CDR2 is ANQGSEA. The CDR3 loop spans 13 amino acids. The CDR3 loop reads CSVGGMSPYGYTF. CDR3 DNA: TGCAGCGTCGGAGGAATGAGTCCCTATGGCTACACCTTC.

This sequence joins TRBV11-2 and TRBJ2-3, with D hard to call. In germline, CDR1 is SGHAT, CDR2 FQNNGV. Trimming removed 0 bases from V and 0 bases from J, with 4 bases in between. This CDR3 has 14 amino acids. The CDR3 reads CASSLDASTDTQYF. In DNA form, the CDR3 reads TGTGCCAGCAGCTTAGATGCTAGCACAGATACGCAGTATTTT. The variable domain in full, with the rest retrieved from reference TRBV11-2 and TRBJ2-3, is EAGVAQSPRYKIIEKRQSVAFWCNPISGHATLYWYQQILGQGPKLLIQFQNNGVVDDSQLPKDRFSAERLKGVDSTLKIQPAKLEDSAVYLCASSLDASTDTQYFGPGTRLTVL.

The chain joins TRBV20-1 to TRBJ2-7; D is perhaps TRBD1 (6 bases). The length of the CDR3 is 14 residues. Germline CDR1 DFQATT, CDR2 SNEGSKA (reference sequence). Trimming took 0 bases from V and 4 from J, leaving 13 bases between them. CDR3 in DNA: TGCAGTGCTAGAGATTGGGCAGGGACATACGAGCAGTACTTC. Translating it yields CSARDWAGTYEQYF.

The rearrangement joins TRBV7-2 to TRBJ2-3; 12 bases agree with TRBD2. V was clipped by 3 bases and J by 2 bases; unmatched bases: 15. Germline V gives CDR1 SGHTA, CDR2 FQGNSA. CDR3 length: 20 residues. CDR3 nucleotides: TGTGCCAGCAGCTTCATAGCCCACCTACTAGCGGGGGGTCCCACAGATACGCAGTATTTT. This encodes CASSFIAHLLAGGPTDTQYF.